This TCR beta chain appears in the sequencing data of a study of cytomegalovirus exposure and HLA in healthy donors (dated by TCRdb to 2015 to 2018). In the study overall: An earlier analysis of 550 to 700 of the donors reported about 250 Gb of sequence data and approximately 110 million unique TCR beta sequences from about 179 million T cells. An early release covering 550 to 700 HLA-typed donors comprised about 320 gigabases of sequencing data and around 80 million unique TCR sequences. Of the roughly 390 genotyped donors, 65% to 90% were placed in the genetic ancestry cluster associated with self-reported Caucasian donors. The study aimed to test whether cataloging public T cell receptors could reveal signatures of past pathogen exposure. The study used immunosequencing to profile the T cell repertoires of approximately 640 subjects and linked those repertoires to cytomegalovirus serostatus. A separate validation cohort of roughly 130 different subjects was used in addition to the 666-subject first cohort. To predict cytomegalovirus infection status, the study brought together high-throughput TCR immunosequencing, statistical association of individual TCRs with disease status, and machine learning. A later analysis re-examined previously published TCR beta repertoires from more than 550 donors and added high-resolution HLA genotyping to investigate patterns of TCR occurrence. In the later analysis, no new phenotypic data were used to find candidate immune exposures; instead, reliance was placed on TCR beta sequences and their occurrence across donors. An earlier analysis of 500 to 650 of the donors applied high-throughput TCR beta sequencing to assess whether each TCR beta V gene segment acted as functional or pseudogenic. Alongside the repertoire data, information on donor age, sex, ethnicity and CMV serostatus was compiled. Genome-wide SNP genotypes for about 55% of the roughly 670 donors were used in a later genetic analysis, which treated that subset as a discovery cohort. Every discovery cohort repertoire had been produced on one sequencing platform. Both class I and class II loci were covered by HLA typing, at four-digit resolution. Typing coverage differed by locus: A, B, C, DRB1 and DQB1 were typed in roughly 620-630 donors, DQA1 in 522, DPA1 in some 600, and DPB1 in approximately 450. Roughly 5 DR-DQ haplotypes were handled as single units for association and clustering, since linkage in the cohort was strong. Among a few hundred genotyped donors of the cohort, an average of roughly 240,000 unique TCR beta nucleotide sequences were sequenced per donor, roughly 18% of them non-productive.

The library was obtained by the immunoSEQ multiplex PCR assay. For the multiplex PCR, a mixture combining 60 forward primers for TCR Vbeta segments and 13 reverse primers for TCR Jbeta segments was used. The CDR3 region of rearranged TCR beta genes was amplified from genomic DNA by a multiplex PCR assay. On the Illumina HiSeq System, the amplified TCR beta libraries were sequenced as 87-base-pair reads. Per the authors' processing: A later analysis counted 65 million to 90 million unique TCR beta chains across the 640 or so repertoires, and around 9.9 million of these chains were shared by at least two donors. Raw reads were error-corrected and collapsed into unique sequences by a nearest-neighbor algorithm in which closely related sequences were merged to remove PCR and sequencing errors. To assign V, D and J gene segments, CDR3 sequences were aligned to IMGT reference sequences. Each retained sequence needed at least a six-nucleotide match to both a V gene segment and a J gene segment. Rearrangements were called productive when the CDR3 lacked stop codons and stayed in frame with V and J; all others were non-productive. Following IMGT convention, CDR3 was defined as the stretch from the second conserved V-encoded cysteine to the conserved J-encoded phenylalanine. Sequences without an unambiguous match to a single V gene segment were excluded from the earlier analysis of 500 to 700 of the donors. In an earlier analysis of several hundred of the donors, V segments were called functional above 56.7% productive rearrangements and were called segregating when the between-donor standard deviation exceeded 5%. A statistical classification framework was built for diagnosing cytomegalovirus status from the catalog of TCR beta chain sequences. In a later analysis, V and J genes were assigned by comparing TCR nucleotide sequences against IMGT/GENE-DB human TR gene sequences. The TCRdist pipeline was used in a later analysis to assign CDR3 sequences and most-parsimonious VDJ recombination scenarios. In a later analysis, each TCR beta chain was defined by its CDR3 amino acid sequence together with its V-gene family, and reads lacking a unique V-gene family were excluded. As a way to deal with suspected cross-contamination and a sequencing artifact, a later analysis dropped over 550 nucleotide sequences that were highly shared and had low generation probability. A later analysis calculated a clonal expansion index for each public chain from normalized within-repertoire ranks of inferred template counts. In a later analysis, generation probabilities were computed using a VDJ recombination model fitted to out-of-frame rearrangements, and the results were checked against IGoR. Hypergeometric tests were used in a later analysis to score TCR-TCR, TCR-HLA and TCR-CMV co-occurrence, with a repertoire-size bias correction applied to the TCR pairs. To estimate false discovery rates, a later analysis permuted the HLA or CMV assignments 20 times. A later analysis grouped co-occurring TCRs with DBSCAN, adding TCRdist sequence similarity when clustering within HLA-allele-positive subsets. Co-occurrence clustering excluded repertoires with fewer than 30,000 or more than 120,000 public chains, plus five with anomalous nucleotide sharing. TCRdb limited this immuneACCESS table to in-frame rearrangements with V and J called. A share of clones is missing; checked studies link under half to unresolved V genes, and the rest is unexplained. The V and J calls and clone size are taken from that table; D and trimming were inferred from the DNA. This sample has about 170,000 clones in its table, and 73% of those were observed once. Together, the top ten hold about 4.9% of the sample.

The cysteine opens and the phenylalanine closes a CDR3 of 14 amino acids. The sequence is cut down to CDR3 DNA, 42 bases in frame from base 1. V drops 2 bases and J drops 1 base, leaving 8 bases in between. The germline V gene gives CDR1 as SGHRS and CDR2 as YFSETQ. Overall results and qualifications from the work: According to a later analysis, parvovirus B19, influenza, CMV and Epstein-Barr virus appeared linked to several top co-occurrence clusters. For the cohort, immune exposure information was limited to CMV serostatus. In the study, about 150 TCR beta chains were listed as associated with cytomegalovirus. Compared with equally common non-associated chains, HLA-associated TCR beta chains in a later analysis were more clonally expanded and had lower generation probabilities. Presence/absence analyses assumed roughly uniform sequencing depth across donors, an assumption that may not hold. Seventeen rarely observed V segments, including chromosome 9 orphons, were excluded from the earlier analysis of about 600 of the donors because counts were too low. Specific HLA alleles were associated with around 18,000 TCR beta sequences at a false discovery rate of 0.05 in a later analysis. Compared with the 666-donor mean, donors in an Asian-associated ancestry cluster had fewer N-insertions in productive TCRs, according to a later genetic analysis. Most TCR sequences were observed very rarely across donors, whereas some public TCRs were present in many individuals. A further reported finding was that TCR beta sequences accurately predicted the HLA-A and HLA-B alleles for most subjects in the first cohort. Only TCR beta chains were sequenced in this cohort, and the absence of alpha or paired-chain data limited detectable features. In both the original and validation cohorts, the classifier was reported to diagnose cytomegalovirus status with high specificity and sensitivity. Correlated functional status among segregating V segments might be attributable to linkage disequilibrium, but an unknown experimental factor could not be ruled out. In vitro tests confirmed that a few of the cytomegalovirus-associated TCR beta chains recognize cytomegalovirus antigens. A cluster of highly shared sequence variants was judged likely to represent a technical artifact of the sequencing pipeline. Because HLA typing was missing for some donors at each locus, association tests included only the typed subset. V-gene and J-gene trimming of TCR beta chains was associated with a missense DCLRE1C variant in a later genetic analysis, and the association was replicated in an independent cohort. Strong co-occurrence of HLA alleles, especially DR and DQ, made assigning TCR associations to individual alleles difficult. In a later analysis, TCR association rates were found to vary across HLA loci, with the most associated TCRs seen for DRB1 alleles and the fewest for HLA-C alleles. Some IMGT-functional V segments, including TRBV6-2 and TRBV6-3, could not be distinguished by the 87-base-pair reads and were therefore excluded. According to the authors, the approach could potentially be generalized to other disease states and immunological phenotypes. According to a later analysis, most CMV-associated TCR beta chains appeared to be HLA-restricted, and the HLA associations seemed to be driven largely by CMV exposure. An earlier analysis of approximately 530 of the donors showed that most TCR beta V segments appeared in productive rearrangements either about 90% or about 30% of the time, which broadly matched IMGT annotations.

In the case of this clone: What this receptor recognizes is not known. Per-nucleotide qualities are absent, and no much larger clonotype sits a single base away.

In total, fewer than 750 healthy bone marrow donors made up the cohort. All cohort members were sampled while nominally healthy, although unrecorded immune exposures were likely present. The donor was CMV seropositive and was included in the group of 250 to 300 seropositive cohort members. Every donor gave a peripheral blood sample, and the peripheral blood mononuclear cells from that sample were used for TCR beta sequencing. Genomic DNA was extracted from the blood cell samples with the Qiagen DNeasy Blood Extraction Kit. The sequencing sample was made of PBMCs. This sequence originates from a woman aged 18-35 years in good health and CMV-seropositive. The rearranged segments are TRBV5-1 and TRBJ2-3, and TRBD1 may be the D gene, going by 5 matching bases. The nucleotide sequence reads as follows: TGCGCCAGCAGCTTTACAGGAGGCACAGATACGCAGTATTTT. It encodes CASSFTGGTDTQYF.